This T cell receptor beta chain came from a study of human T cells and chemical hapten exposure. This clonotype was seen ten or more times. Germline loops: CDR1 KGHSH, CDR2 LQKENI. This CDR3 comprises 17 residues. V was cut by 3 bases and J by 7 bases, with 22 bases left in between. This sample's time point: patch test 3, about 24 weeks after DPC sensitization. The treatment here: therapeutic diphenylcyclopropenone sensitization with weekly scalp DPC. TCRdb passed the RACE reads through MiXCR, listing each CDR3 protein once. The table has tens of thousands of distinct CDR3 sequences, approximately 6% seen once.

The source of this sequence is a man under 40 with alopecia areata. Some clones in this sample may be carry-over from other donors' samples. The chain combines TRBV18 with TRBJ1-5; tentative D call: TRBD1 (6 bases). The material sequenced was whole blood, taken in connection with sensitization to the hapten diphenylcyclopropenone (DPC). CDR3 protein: CASSPAAGAGPEQPQHF. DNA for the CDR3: TGTGCCAGCTCACCTGCAGCAGGGGCAGGTCCGGAACAGCCCCAGCATTTT.